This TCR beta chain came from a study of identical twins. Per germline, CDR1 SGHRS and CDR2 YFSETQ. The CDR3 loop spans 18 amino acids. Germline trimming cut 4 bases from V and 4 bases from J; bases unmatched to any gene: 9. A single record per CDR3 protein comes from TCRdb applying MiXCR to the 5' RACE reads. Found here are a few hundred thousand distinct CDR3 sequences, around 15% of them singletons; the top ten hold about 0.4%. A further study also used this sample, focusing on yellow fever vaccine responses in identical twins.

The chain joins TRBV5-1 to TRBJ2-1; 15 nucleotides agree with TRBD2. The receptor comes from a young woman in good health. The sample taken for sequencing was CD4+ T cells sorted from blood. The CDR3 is CASSTGTSGGTRYNEQFF. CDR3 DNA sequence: TGCGCCAGCAGCACCGGGACTAGCGGGGGGACCCGGTACAATGAGCAGTTCTTC.